This entry lists 30 T cell receptor beta chains sequenced from one sample in a study of patients and donors after allogeneic stem cell transplantation. One entry per CDR3 protein, called by TCRdb with MiXCR from the RT-PCR reads. This table holds fewer than 250,000 distinct CDR3 sequences, roughly 15% found once. The sample was blood, either unsorted or a sorted T cell fraction (not recorded which). These receptors were obtained from a human donor who was either an allogeneic HSCT recipient or a stem cell or donor lymphocyte infusion donor (not recorded which). It is not recorded whose cells these are; they may come from a transplant donor.

This chain uses TRBV12-3 or TRBV12-4 with TRBJ1-2, with a tentative D call TRBD1 (5 bases). This CDR3 is built from 15 residues. Deletions cut 4 bases from V and 5 bases from J, with 17 bases between. The CDR3 spells CASSSTPRGVYGYTF. In DNA, the CDR3 is TGTGCCAGCAGTTCCACCCCACGAGGGGTATATGGCTACACCTTC.

Ten or more counts support this clonotype. The chain has TRBV2 and TRBJ2-3; TRBD1 might be the D (6 bases). V gave up 6 bases and J gave up 1 base, with 11 bases separating them. This CDR3 is 14 amino acids long. Per the germline V gene, CDR1 is SNHLY and CDR2 is FYNNEI. Here the CDR3 reads CASRPGQRTDTQYF. The CDR3 coding sequence is TGTGCCAGCAGGCCTGGACAGCGCACAGATACGCAGTATTTT.

The chain joins TRBV6-1 to TRBJ2-2; D possibly corresponds to TRBD1 (6 bases). The germline V gene encodes CDR1 MNHNS and CDR2 SASEGT. The V gene lost 5 bases and the J gene lost 3 bases, with 22 bases spanning the gap. The CDR3 is made up of 18 amino acids. The CDR3 region is CASSPMAPGAIDTGELFF. CDR3 sequence (DNA): TGTGCCAGCAGTCCCATGGCCCCAGGGGCGATTGACACCGGGGAGCTGTTTTTT.

This clonotype turned up a few times. The rearrangement joins TRBV18 to TRBJ1-6; D gene unclear. The length of the CDR3 is 15 residues. The V gene lost 3 bases and the J gene lost 9 bases, with 15 bases spanning the gap. Germline CDR1 and CDR2: KGHSH and LQKENI. In DNA form, the CDR3 reads TGTGCCAGCTCACCGGGAGGGAGTGGGGTTTCACCCCTCCACTTT. This codes for CASSPGGSGVSPLHF.

J is TRBJ2-1 and V is TRBV6-5; maybe TRBD2 (7 bases). The CDR3 length is 17 residues. Germline assignment: CDR1 MNHEY and CDR2 SVGAGI. Trimming took 2 bases from V and 0 from J, leaving 14 bases between them. CDR3 loop: CASSYLGGLGSYNEQFF. In nucleotides, the CDR3 is TGTGCCAGCAGTTACCTCGGGGGGCTAGGCTCCTACAATGAGCAGTTCTTC.

The table lists this clonotype with a few counts. The chain has TRBV12-3 or TRBV12-4 and TRBJ2-7; tentatively, D is TRBD2 (5 bases). The CDR3 runs to 15 residues. Trimming stripped 6 bases from V and 1 base from J, with 16 bases between. For the CDR3, the DNA is TGTGCCAGCAGCCATCACGGCGGGCAGTCCTACGAGCAGTACTTC. Translating it yields CASSHHGGQSYEQYF.

The chain links TRBV2 to TRBJ1-6; D is undetermined. Trimming took 3 bases from V and 2 from J, leaving 8 bases between them. The CDR3 runs 15 residues. CDR1 and CDR2 (germline): SNHLY, FYNNEI. The DNA for the CDR3 is TGTGCCAGCAGTGAGCAGTCCCCCTATAATTCACCCCTCCACTTT. It yields the protein CASSEQSPYNSPLHF.

There are many counts of this clonotype. V usage is TRBV6-1 and J usage is TRBJ2-3, with TRBD1 matching 10 bases. Germline loops: CDR1 MNHNS, CDR2 SASEGT. There are 16 residues in the CDR3. V trimming: 5 bases; J trimming: 6 bases; junction bases outside the gene matches: 11. CDR3 sequence: CASSLTGTGVRDTQYF. CDR3 bases: TGTGCCAGCAGTCTCACCGGGACAGGGGTACGCGATACGCAGTATTTT.

This clonotype occurred many times. The chain employs TRBV7-8 and TRBJ1-6; tentatively, D is TRBD1 (5 bases). The ends were cut back, 1 base at V and 0 bases at J, with 10 bases in the middle. Germline V lookup: CDR1 SGHVS, CDR2 FQNEAQ. There are 17 residues in the CDR3. The CDR3 reads CASSLEQARSYNSPLHF. The CDR3 DNA sequence: TGTGCCAGCAGCTTAGAACAGGCTCGCTCCTATAATTCACCCCTCCACTTT.

This chain joins TRBV19 and TRBJ2-1, with TRBD2 matching 10 bases. The CDR3 runs to 14 residues. V lost 5 bases and J lost 9; bases outside the gene matches: 7. Per germline, CDR1 LNHDA and CDR2 SQIVND (reference sequence). CDR3 in amino acids: CASSRSGGRGEQFF. CDR3 DNA: TGTGCCAGTAGTCGTAGCGGGGGGAGGGGTGAGCAGTTCTTC.

This clonotype has just a few counts. CDR3 amino acids: CSVTRGAGLASHEQYF. CDR3 coding DNA: TGCAGTGTCACCCGGGGGGCGGGACTGGCATCCCACGAGCAGTACTTC. The chain carries TRBV20-1 and TRBJ2-7, with D tentatively TRBD2 (7 bases). The V gene lost 7 bases and the J gene lost 5 bases, with 27 bases spanning the gap. The CDR3 is 16 amino acids. Germline V gene data show CDR1 as DFQATT and CDR2 as SNEGSKA (reference sequence).

The chain combines TRBV6-5 with TRBJ2-3; 8 bases fit TRBD2. CDR1 is MNHEY and CDR2 is SVGAGI in the germline V gene. Losses at the gene ends were 2 bases for V and 2 bases for J; bases not matched to a gene: 6. The CDR3 contains 16 residues. The CDR3 sequence is CASSYTSGLVTDTQYF. Here the CDR3 DNA reads TGTGCCAGCAGTTACACTAGCGGACTAGTCACAGATACGCAGTATTTT.

The V and J genes are TRBV12-3 or TRBV12-4 and TRBJ1-1; D uncertain. The CDR3 loop spans 13 amino acids. Trimming took off 8 bases at V and 8 bases at J, with 18 bases between the two ends. The DNA for the CDR3 is TGTGCCAGCGGTCGCCGGCCGGGCTCGGAAGCTTTCTTT. This gives the protein CASGRRPGSEAFF.

This clonotype has more than one count but fewer than ten. The chain links TRBV15 to TRBJ2-1; 14 nucleotides align to TRBD2. CDR3 size: 16 residues. J was trimmed by 9 bases and V by 0 bases; bases with no gene match: 4. The germline V gene encodes CDR1 LNHNV and CDR2 YYDKDF (reference sequence). The CDR3 DNA follows: TGTGCCACCAGCAGAGAGGGACTAGCGGGAGTTCTTGAGCAGTTCTTC. Protein sequence: CATSREGLAGVLEQFF.

This chain joins TRBV12-3 or TRBV12-4 and TRBJ1-5, with a weak D call TRBD1 (6 bases). This CDR3 is built from 12 residues. Trimming cost V 5 bases and J 11 bases, with 13 bases left between them. The CDR3 spells CASSPTGAAQHF. CDR3 coding DNA: TGTGCCAGCAGTCCTACGGGGGCTGCCCAGCATTTT.

The chain joins TRBV27 to TRBJ1-2, with 9 positions matching TRBD1. Germline V gene lookup returns CDR1 MNHEY and CDR2 SMNVEV (reference sequence). The CDR3 covers 14 residues. Unmatched junction bases numbered 10, after V lost 6 bases and J lost 8 bases. DNA for the CDR3: TGTGCCAGCAGCCCGGGACAGGGTAGTAACGGCTACACCTTC. This encodes CASSPGQGSNGYTF.

The V call is TRBV5-1, the J call TRBJ2-1, with D maybe TRBD2 (6 bases). V dropped 0 bases and J dropped 1 base, with 20 bases sitting between them. Germline-derived CDR1 and CDR2 are SGHRS and YFSETQ. The CDR3 is 19 residues long. CDR3 loop: CASSLEIWGTGVSYNEQFF. The DNA for the CDR3 is TGCGCCAGCAGCTTGGAAATCTGGGGGACTGGGGTTTCCTACAATGAGCAGTTCTTC. Using reference TRBV5-1 and TRBJ2-1 for the parts outside the CDR3, the full variable domain is KAGVTQTPRYLIKTRGQQVTLSCSPISGHRSVSWYQQTPGQGLQFLFEYFSETQRNKGNFPGRFSGRQFSNSRSEMNVSTLELGDSALYLCASSLEIWGTGVSYNEQFFGPGTRLTVL.

This clonotype was observed a handful of times. The rearrangement joins TRBV4-2 to TRBJ2-3, with 10 nucleotides matching TRBD2. The CDR3 has 17 amino acids. Trimming at V came to 3 bases and at J to 0 bases, leaving 6 bases not matched to a gene. Germline V gives CDR1 LGHNA, CDR2 YNFKEQ. DNA of the CDR3: TGTGCCAGCAGCCAGGAATCACTAGCGGGGAGCACAGATACGCAGTATTTT. This sequence encodes CASSQESLAGSTDTQYF.

This clonotype has just a few counts. The rearrangement uses TRBV28 and TRBJ2-3, with 7 bases that match TRBD2. V dropped 4 bases and J dropped 3; count of bases not matched to a gene: 7. The length of the CDR3 is 15 residues. The V gene's germline CDR1 is MDHEN and CDR2 SYDVKM. CDR3 bases: TGTGCCAGCAGTTCGCCGGGACTACAAACAGATACGCAGTATTTT. As protein: CASSSPGLQTDTQYF.

In this sample, this clonotype turned up a few times. The genes are TRBV2 and TRBJ1-5; D is uncertain. CDR3 length: 13 residues. V lost 7 bases to trimming and J lost 3 bases, with 10 bases between them. The germline V gene has CDR1 SNHLY and CDR2 FYNNEI. The CDR3 DNA reads TGTGCCAGCACATTCGAGGACAATCAGCCCCAGCATTTT. Translating it yields CASTFEDNQPQHF.

This clonotype was counted at least ten times. The J gene is TRBJ2-1, the V gene TRBV7-2; tentative D call: TRBD1 (6 bases). Deletions cut 3 bases from V and 1 base from J, with 16 bases between. Germline assignment: CDR1 SGHTA and CDR2 FQGNSA. The CDR3 has 17 amino acids. The CDR3 reads CASSFPQGSRSYNEQFF. In DNA form, the CDR3 reads TGTGCCAGCAGCTTTCCTCAGGGGAGTCGTTCCTACAATGAGCAGTTCTTC.

The chain has TRBV5-1 and TRBJ1-3; unclear D gene. V lost 1 base to trimming and J lost 3 bases, with 8 bases between them. Germline values: CDR1 SGHRS, CDR2 YFSETQ. The CDR3 is 14 residues long. The CDR3: CASSLSQIGNTIYF. CDR3 nucleotide sequence: TGCGCCAGCAGCTTGAGCCAGATTGGAAACACCATATATTTT.

This clonotype was seen ten or more times. The genes are TRBV2 and TRBJ1-4, with TRBD1 as a possible D gene (5 bases). Trimming pared 4 bases from V and 7 bases from J, leaving 13 bases between. The CDR3 sequence is 14 residues long. Germline V gives CDR1 SNHLY, CDR2 FYNNEI. CDR3 nucleotide sequence: TGTGCCAGCAGTGCCGGGGCAGGTAGTGAAAAACTGTTTTTT. Translation gives CASSAGAGSEKLFF.

This clonotype was found many times. The chain combines TRBV20-1 with TRBJ2-7, with 13 bases lining up with TRBD2. The CDR3 extends over 14 amino acids. With 2 bases clipped from V and 3 bases from J, the junction kept 1 base outside the gene matches. Germline V gene sequence: CDR1 DFQATT, CDR2 SNEGSKA (reference sequence). In nucleotides, the CDR3 is TGCAGTGCTAGAACTAGCGGGAGGGGCTACGAGCAGTACTTC. This encodes CSARTSGRGYEQYF.

This clonotype was seen a single time. The chain combines TRBV30 with TRBJ2-2, with a possible D match to TRBD1 (5 bases). Germline CDR1 is GTSNPN and CDR2 is SVGIG (reference sequence). V dropped 0 bases and J dropped 3 bases, with 8 bases sitting between them. The CDR3 has 14 amino acids. This CDR3 is CAWSVGRDTGELFF. The DNA of the CDR3 is TGTGCCTGGAGTGTTGGCAGGGACACCGGGGAGCTGTTTTTT. Drawing the rest from reference TRBV30 and TRBJ2-2, the complete variable domain is SQTIHQWPATLVQPVGSPLSLECTVEGTSNPNLYWYRQAAGRGLQLLFYSVGIGQISSEVPQNLSASRPQDRQFILSSKKLLLSDSGFYLCAWSVGRDTGELFFGEGSRLTVL.

The chain combines TRBV5-1 with TRBJ1-2, with a tentative D call TRBD1 (5 bases). The germline V gene encodes CDR1 SGHRS and CDR2 YFSETQ. CDR3 size: 14 residues. V lost 0 bases, J lost 8 bases, and 14 bases lay in between. Here the CDR3 DNA reads TGCGCCAGCAGCTTGGCCTCGGCAGGGCAAGGCTACACCTTC. Protein product: CASSLASAGQGYTF.

This clonotype was counted a few times. The chain is built from TRBV29-1 and TRBJ2-7; no reliable D call. Trimming took 6 bases from V and 7 from J, leaving 19 bases between them. CDR3 length equals 13 residues. CDR1 and CDR2 (germline): SQVTM, ANQGSEA. CDR3 DNA sequence: TGCAGCGTCTCCGCGTCCCGGGTTTTAGAGCAGTACTTC. The encoded protein is CSVSASRVLEQYF.

This clonotype was found many times. V is TRBV19 and J is TRBJ2-1; D is unresolved. Trimming shortened V by 3 bases and J by 4 bases, and 19 bases separated the two germline ends. Germline V CDR1 and CDR2: LNHDA, SQIVND (reference sequence). CDR3 size: 17 residues. The CDR3: CASSMSAQKGPYNEQFF. The CDR3 DNA reads as TGTGCCAGTAGTATGTCAGCGCAGAAGGGCCCGTACAATGAGCAGTTCTTC.

For the CDR3, the DNA is TGTGCCAGCAGCCGAAGGGACAGGGGGCTTGAAGCTTTCTTT. Encoded protein: CASSRRDRGLEAFF. The J gene is TRBJ1-1, the V gene TRBV6-2 or TRBV6-3; 12 bases are a match to TRBD1. V was pared by 6 bases and J by 7 bases, with 6 bases of the junction left unmatched. CDR3 length: 14 residues. From germline, CDR1 is MNHEY and CDR2 SVGEGT.

This clonotype was seen a handful of times. The chain couples TRBV27 to TRBJ1-2; D is possibly TRBD1 (5 bases). Germline CDR1 reads MNHEY; CDR2 reads SMNVEV (reference sequence). Trimming stripped 5 bases from V and 7 bases from J, with 11 bases between. The CDR3 is 12 residues long. CDR3 in DNA: TGTGCCAGCAGTCCCAGGGTTGGTGGCTACACCTTC. Translation gives CASSPRVGGYTF.